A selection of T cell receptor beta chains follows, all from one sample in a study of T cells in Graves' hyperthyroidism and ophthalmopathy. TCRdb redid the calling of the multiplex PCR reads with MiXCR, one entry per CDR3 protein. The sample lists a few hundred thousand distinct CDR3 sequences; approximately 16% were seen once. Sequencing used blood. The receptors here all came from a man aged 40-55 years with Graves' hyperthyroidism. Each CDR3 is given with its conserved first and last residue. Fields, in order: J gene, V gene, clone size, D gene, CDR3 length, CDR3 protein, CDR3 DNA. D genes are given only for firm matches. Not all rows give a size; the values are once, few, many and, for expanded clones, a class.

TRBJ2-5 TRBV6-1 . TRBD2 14 CASRLAGGQETQYF TGTGCCAGCAGGCTAGCGGGGGGACAAGAGACCCAGTACTTC
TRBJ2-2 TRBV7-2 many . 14 CASSLSVSYGELFF TGTGCCAGCAGCTTATCGGTTTCATACGGGGAGCTGTTTTTT
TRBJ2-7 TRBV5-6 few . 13 CASSLSSYGEQYF TGTGCCAGCAGCCTGTCTTCTTACGGCGAGCAGTACTTC
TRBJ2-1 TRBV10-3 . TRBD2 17 CAISGGTSGGAVNEQFF TGTGCCATCAGTGGCGGGACTAGCGGGGGGGCCGTAAATGAGCAGTTCTTC
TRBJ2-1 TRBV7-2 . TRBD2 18 CASSLVLGGGSSYNEQFF TGTGCCAGCAGCTTAGTTTTGGGCGGGGGGAGCTCCTACAATGAGCAGTTCTTC
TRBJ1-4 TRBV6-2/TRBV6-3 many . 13 CASSYSGGKKLFF TGTGCCAGCAGTTACTCCGGGGGGAAAAAACTGTTTTTT
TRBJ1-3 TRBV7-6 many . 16 CASSSFKESSGNTIYF TGTGCCAGCAGCTCCTTCAAGGAGAGCTCTGGAAACACCATATATTTT
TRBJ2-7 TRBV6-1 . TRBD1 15 CASSLTGTVLYEQYF TGTGCCAGCAGTCTTACCGGGACAGTACTCTACGAGCAGTACTTC
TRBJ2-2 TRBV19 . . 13 CASSIADTGELFF TGTGCCAGTAGCATAGCGGACACCGGGGAGCTGTTTTTT
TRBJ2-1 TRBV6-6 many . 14 CASSYDSSYNEQFF TGTGCCAGCAGTTACGACAGTAGCTACAATGAGCAGTTCTTC
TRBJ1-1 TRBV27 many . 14 CASSRFMGGTEAFF TGTGCCAGCAGCCGTTTTATGGGGGGCACTGAAGCTTTCTTT
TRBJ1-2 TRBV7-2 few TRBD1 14 CASSINRGDYGYTF TGTGCCAGCAGCATTAACAGGGGAGACTATGGCTACACCTTC
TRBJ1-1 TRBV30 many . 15 CAWTSVPGFGTEAFF TGTGCCTGGACATCTGTGCCAGGGTTTGGCACTGAAGCTTTCTTT
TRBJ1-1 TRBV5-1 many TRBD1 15 CASSLGDRGMTEAFF TGCGCCAGCAGCTTGGGGGACAGGGGGATGACTGAAGCTTTCTTT
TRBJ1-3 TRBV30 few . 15 CAWKTTPGSGNTIYF TGTGCCTGGAAAACAACCCCGGGCTCTGGAAACACCATATATTTT
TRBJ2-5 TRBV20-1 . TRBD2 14 CSARTSGGWETQYF TGCAGTGCGCGGACTAGCGGGGGGTGGGAGACCCAGTACTTC
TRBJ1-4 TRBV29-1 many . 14 CSVATGRGGEKLFF TGCAGCGTAGCTACAGGGAGAGGAGGGGAAAAACTGTTTTTT
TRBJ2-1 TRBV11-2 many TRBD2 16 CASSSPTSGAPNVQFF TGTGCCAGCAGCTCTCCGACTAGCGGGGCCCCCAACGTGCAGTTCTTC
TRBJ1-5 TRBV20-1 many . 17 CSATGGGSLYSNQPQHF TGCAGTGCCACCGGAGGTGGCAGCCTTTATAGCAATCAGCCCCAGCATTTT
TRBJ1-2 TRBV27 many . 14 CASSFAGPLSGYTF TGTGCCAGCAGTTTTGCAGGGCCCCTTTCTGGCTACACCTTC
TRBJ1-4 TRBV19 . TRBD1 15 CASSILGDRNEKLFF TGTGCCAGTAGTATTCTGGGGGACAGGAATGAAAAACTGTTTTTT
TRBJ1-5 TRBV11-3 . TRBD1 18 CASSLDRTGQWGNQPQHF TGTGCCAGCAGCTTAGATCGGACAGGGCAATGGGGCAATCAGCCCCAGCATTTT
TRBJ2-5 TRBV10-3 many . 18 CAISEGAGRGGYRETQYF TGTGCCATCAGTGAAGGAGCCGGGAGAGGGGGCTACCGGGAGACCCAGTACTTC
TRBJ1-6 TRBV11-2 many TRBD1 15 CASSSTGGFGSPLHF TGTGCCAGCAGCTCCACAGGGGGTTTCGGTTCACCCCTCCACTTT
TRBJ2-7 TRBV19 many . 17 CASSTHPNRRRVDEQYF TGTGCCAGTAGTACCCACCCCAACAGAAGACGGGTGGACGAGCAGTACTTC
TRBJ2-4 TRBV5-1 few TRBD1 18 CASSGGTGGPLAKNIQYF TGCGCCAGCAGCGGGGGGACAGGGGGCCCGCTAGCCAAAAACATTCAGTACTTC
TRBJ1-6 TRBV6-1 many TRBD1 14 CASSSDRGWSPLHF TGTGCCAGCAGTTCCGACAGGGGATGGTCACCCCTCCACTTT
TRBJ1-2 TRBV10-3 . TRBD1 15 CAINHSGQAFYGYTF TGTGCCATCAATCATTCCGGACAGGCCTTCTATGGCTACACCTTC
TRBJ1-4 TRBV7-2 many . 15 CASSLSEAALGKLFF TGTGCCAGCAGCTTATCCGAGGCTGCTCTAGGAAAACTGTTTTTT
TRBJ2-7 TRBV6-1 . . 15 CASSLERGSTYEQYF TGTGCCAGCAGTCTCGAGCGAGGGTCCACCTACGAGCAGTACTTC
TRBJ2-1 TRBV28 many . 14 CATTGTHFYNEQFF TGTGCCACAACCGGGACTCATTTCTACAATGAGCAGTTCTTC